This record concerns one TCR beta chain sequence. The antigen remains unidentified. The data derive from a study of T and B cells in COVID-19 patients. Looking at the study overall: Peripheral blood came from COVID-19 patients with active infection or after recovery. Most recovered patients had mild to moderate COVID-19 treated as outpatients. Of roughly 22 active-infection patients, 12 were critically ill with mechanical ventilation or extracorporeal membrane oxygenation.

Multiplex PCR with BIOMED2 TRB-A/B primer pools amplified TRB rearrangements. TCRdb ran MiXCR on the multiplex PCR reads and lists one entry per CDR3 protein. The sample shows over 7,000 distinct CDR3 sequences, 28% of them seen only once. Study-level findings and limits: In COVID-19 patients, T cell receptor beta variable and joining gene use was reportedly strongly skewed.

CDR3 length: 14 residues. V was shortened by 9 bases and J by 0 bases, with 12 bases between the two germline ends. CDR1 SGHAT and CDR2 FQNNGV come from the germline V gene. Blood genomic DNA input for TRB amplification was about 240-500 ng. The clonotype comes from a human donor who had recovered from COVID-19. The specimen was blood. The chain combines TRBV11-2 with TRBJ2-1; no reliable D call. The CDR3 bases are TGTGCCAGTACGGCGACGAGCTCCTACAATGAGCAGTTCTTC. It specifies CASTATSSYNEQFF.